Shown below are 10 T cell receptor beta chains from a single sample sequenced in a study of cytomegalovirus exposure and HLA in healthy donors. This PCR relied on a set of 60 Vbeta primers and 13 Jbeta primers. Profiled with immunoSEQ multiplex PCR; TCRdb holds only in-frame clones, not every one. The sample has 150,000 or so clones, more than 75% seen once; the top ten hold 2% to 2.5%. The sequencing sample was made of PBMCs. All receptors come from a man aged 45 to 65 in good health and CMV-seronegative.

This sequence joins TRBV18 and TRBJ1-1; 10 positions agree with TRBD1. Germline V gives CDR1 KGHSH, CDR2 LQKENI. This CDR3 region has 16 residues. Trimming at V came to 6 bases and at J to 2 bases, leaving 9 bases not matched to a gene. The CDR3 loop is CASSWGQGQSNTEAFF. The CDR3 DNA reads as TGTGCCAGCTCGTGGGGACAGGGGCAAAGTAACACTGAAGCTTTCTTT.

This chain uses TRBV5-1 with TRBJ1-2, with TRBD1 as a possible D gene (5 bases). CDR1 and CDR2 (germline): SGHRS, YFSETQ. This CDR3 is 14 amino acids long. Deletions cut 0 bases from V and 3 bases from J, with 9 bases between. The CDR3 region has the DNA TGCGCCAGCAGCTTGGATGACAGTTACTATGGCTACACCTTC. Translating gives CASSLDDSYYGYTF. Variable domain in full (rest from reference TRBV5-1 and TRBJ1-2): KAGVTQTPRYLIKTRGQQVTLSCSPISGHRSVSWYQQTPGQGLQFLFEYFSETQRNKGNFPGRFSGRQFSNSRSEMNVSTLELGDSALYLCASSLDDSYYGYTFGSGTRLTVV.

This chain connects TRBV7-8 to TRBJ2-2; 9 bases align to TRBD2. The CDR3 is 17 amino acids. V was clipped by 5 bases and J by 3 bases; unmatched bases: 10. Germline assignment: CDR1 SGHVS and CDR2 FQNEAQ. The DNA of the CDR3 is TGTGCCAGCAGCAAGACTAGCGGCGGGGCTTACACCGGGGAGCTGTTTTTT. Protein product: CASSKTSGGAYTGELFF.

This clone has only a few counts. This sequence joins TRBV28 and TRBJ2-3, with D perhaps TRBD1 (6 bases). Trimming left V 2 bases short and J 3 bases short, with 12 bases between. This CDR3 comprises 15 residues. In germline, CDR1 is MDHEN, CDR2 SYDVKM. The CDR3 region is CASSLGGRGTDTQYF. CDR3 bases: TGTGCCAGCAGTTTAGGTGGCAGGGGAACAGATACGCAGTATTTT.

The V call is TRBV7-8, the J call TRBJ1-2, with no clear D. Trimming cost V 2 bases and J 4 bases, with 14 bases left between them. The CDR3 consists of 15 residues. Germline assignment: CDR1 SGHVS and CDR2 FQNEAQ. The CDR3 is CASSLRLGRGYGYTF. CDR3 nucleotides: TGTGCCAGCAGCTTACGACTCGGGCGGGGCTATGGCTACACCTTC.

This chain connects TRBV7-9 to TRBJ1-1; 8 bases are shared with TRBD1. The trim removed 2 bases at V and 0 bases at J, leaving 8 bases unmatched. This CDR3 contains 17 residues. From germline, CDR1 is SEHNR and CDR2 FQNEAQ (reference sequence). The CDR3 loop reads CASSLKGRGQVNTEAFF. CDR3 nucleotides: TGTGCCAGCAGCTTAAAGGGCCGGGGACAGGTGAACACTGAAGCTTTCTTT.

The chain is built from TRBV4-2 and TRBJ1-2, with D possibly TRBD1 on 6 matching bases. Trimming took 0 bases from V and 3 from J, leaving 14 bases between them. Germline CDR1 LGHNA, CDR2 YNFKEQ. CDR3 length equals 16 residues. The CDR3 sequence is CASSQEGHMEDYGYTF. CDR3 in DNA: TGTGCCAGCAGCCAAGAGGGACACATGGAAGACTATGGCTACACCTTC.

This chain joins TRBV10-1 and TRBJ2-4, with D perhaps TRBD1 (6 bases). Between the trimmed V and J ends, which lost 4 bases and 12 bases, there was a span of 22 bases. Germline loops: CDR1 WNHNN, CDR2 SYGVQD (reference sequence). This CDR3 contains 15 residues. The CDR3 loop reads CASSVRTAFGDNQYF. The CDR3 DNA sequence: TGCGCCAGCAGTGTGAGAACAGCCTTCGGGGACAATCAGTACTTC.

The chain links TRBV5-1 to TRBJ2-2; possibly TRBD1 for D (5 bases). Germline V gives CDR1 SGHRS, CDR2 YFSETQ. This CDR3 is 13 amino acids long. The ends were cut back, 4 bases at V and 6 bases at J, with 10 bases in the middle. The CDR3 nucleotides are TGCGCCAGCAGCCTCAGGGCTGCCGGGGAGCTGTTTTTT. Its translation is CASSLRAAGELFF.

This clone came up once. This chain links TRBV30 with TRBJ2-2; 15 nucleotides align to TRBD2. V was clipped by 5 bases and J by 2 bases; unmatched bases: 12. CDR1 and CDR2 (germline): GTSNPN, SVGIG (reference sequence). This CDR3 contains 19 residues. The CDR3 DNA follows: TGTGCCTGGGCGGGAGGACTAGCGGGGGGGCATTTAAACACCGGGGAGCTGTTTTTT. This translates into CAWAGGLAGGHLNTGELFF.